Listed below are T cell receptor beta chains from one sample, sequenced in a study of T cell repertoires in cytomegalovirus infection. TCRdb used MiXCR to reprocess the reads, holding one entry per CDR3 protein. The sample holds hundreds of thousands of distinct CDR3 sequences; 25% to 40% are singletons and the top ten take roughly an eighth. For these receptors, no antigen is known. This specimen was cultured CD8+ T cells from PBMCs, taken from culture after CMV antigen stimulation. The receptors here all came from a human donor in good health (CMV status not recorded). Some clones in this sample may be carry-over from other donors' samples. Each CDR3 is given with its conserved first and last residue. D genes are given only for firm matches. The size field is filled for only some rows; it gives once, few, many or a size class.

CDR3aa	CDR3nt	abundance	d_gene	v_gene	j_gene
CASSDYRGYAYEQYF	TGCGCCAGCAGTGATTATCGGGGATACGCCTACGAGCAGTACTTC	NA	NA	TRBV10-1	TRBJ2-7
CASSFTDPGLAGGRYNEQFF	TGTGCCAGCAGCTTTACCGACCCTGGACTAGCGGGGGGGCGGTACAATGAGCAGTTCTTC	NA	TRBD2	TRBV7-6	TRBJ2-1
CGYWVDSDTQYF	TGTGGGTACTGGGTTGATTCAGATACGCAGTATTTT	NA	NA	TRBV7-9	TRBJ2-3
CASSHEYTTTGVYYEQYF	TGCGCCAGCAGCCACGAATACACCACCACAGGGGTTTACTACGAGCAGTACTTC	NA	TRBD1	TRBV4-1	TRBJ2-7
CASIASGGRYNEQFF	TGTGCCAGCATCGCGAGCGGGGGGCGTTACAATGAGCAGTTCTTC	few	TRBD2	TRBV28	TRBJ2-1
CASSLDRPFTEAFF	TGTGCCAGCAGCCTGGACAGACCTTTCACTGAAGCTTTCTTT	NA	NA	TRBV28	TRBJ1-1
CASSTDSVMYNQPQHF	TGTGCCAGCAGTACCGACAGCGTAATGTACAATCAGCCCCAGCATTTT	NA	NA	TRBV6-6	TRBJ1-5
CASSLEGHMNTEAFF	TGTGCCAGCAGCTTAGAGGGCCATATGAACACTGAAGCTTTCTTT	NA	NA	TRBV7-6	TRBJ1-1
CASRLAGGPPYQFF	TGTGCCAGCAGGTTAGCGGGGGGGCCACCTTATCAGTTCTTC	NA	TRBD2	TRBV12-3/TRBV12-4	TRBJ2-1
CASSLVREGPYNEQFF	TGTGCCAGCAGCTTAGTCCGGGAGGGCCCTTACAATGAGCAGTTCTTC	few	TRBD2	TRBV7-2	TRBJ2-1
CASSQGKGDGNQTQHF	TGCGCCAGCAGCCAAGGGAAGGGGGACGGGAATCAGACCCAGCATTTT	NA	NA	TRBV4-1	TRBJ1-5
CASSVETSGYNEQFF	TGTGCCAGCAGCGTAGAGACTAGCGGCTACAATGAGCAGTTCTTC	NA	TRBD2	TRBV9	TRBJ2-1
CASSQEMGLYQDGYTF	TGTGCCAGCAGCCAAGAAATGGGGTTGTACCAGGATGGCTACACCTTC	few	NA	TRBV14	TRBJ1-2
CASSMGYNEQFF	TGTGCCAGTAGTATGGGGTACAATGAGCAGTTCTTC	NA	NA	TRBV19	TRBJ2-1
CASSPHTRGQGWYQETQYF	TGTGCCAGCAGCCCCCATACGCGGGGACAGGGTTGGTACCAAGAGACCCAGTACTTC	many	TRBD1	TRBV7-2	TRBJ2-5
CASSEGTGYYNEQFF	TGTGCCAGCAGTGAAGGGACAGGGTACTACAATGAGCAGTTCTTC	NA	TRBD1	TRBV6-4	TRBJ2-1
CASSQDHGQGAYEQYF	TGCGCCAGCAGCCAAGATCACGGACAGGGGGCTTACGAGCAGTACTTC	NA	TRBD1	TRBV4-1	TRBJ2-7
CASSRGPPANEQFF	TGTGCCAGCAGTCGAGGGCCTCCGGCCAATGAGCAGTTCTTC	few	NA	TRBV27	TRBJ2-1
CASSFVTGGLSYNEQFF	TGTGCCAGCAGTTTCGTGACAGGGGGCCTCTCCTACAATGAGCAGTTCTTC	NA	TRBD1	TRBV27	TRBJ2-1
CASSQRPVGSPLHF	TGTGCCAGCAGCCAACGGCCCGTCGGTTCACCCCTCCACTTT	few	NA	TRBV14	TRBJ1-6
CASRLRMNTEAFF	TGTGCCAGCAGGCTTAGGATGAACACTGAAGCTTTCTTT	NA	NA	TRBV12-3/TRBV12-4	TRBJ1-1
CASSPYSYEQYF	TGTGCCAGCAGCCCGTACTCCTACGAGCAGTACTTC	NA	NA	TRBV13	TRBJ2-7
CASSPTRTGGVDTDTQYF	TGTGCCAGCAGCCCTACAAGGACAGGGGGAGTAGACACAGATACGCAGTATTTT	NA	TRBD1	TRBV7-6	TRBJ2-3
CSVTGSDGYTF	TGCAGCGTTACAGGGTCCGATGGCTACACCTTC	NA	NA	TRBV29-1	TRBJ1-2
CASSDYSGFSYEQYF	TGTGCCAGCAGTGACTATAGCGGGTTCTCCTACGAGCAGTACTTC	NA	TRBD2	TRBV6-6	TRBJ2-7
CASSQDASGGAYTGELFF	TGTGCCAGCAGCCAAGATGCTAGCGGGGGGGCCTACACCGGGGAGCTGTTTTTT	NA	TRBD2	TRBV14	TRBJ2-2
CASSLLPTNQETQYF	TGTGCCAGCAGCTTATTACCTACCAATCAAGAGACCCAGTACTTC	many	NA	TRBV7-6	TRBJ2-5
CATSQGGIGNTIYF	TGTGCCACCTCCCAGGGGGGAATTGGAAACACCATATATTTT	few	TRBD1	TRBV7-9	TRBJ1-3
CASDWKNTGELFF	TGTGCCAGCGACTGGAAAAACACCGGGGAGCTGTTTTTT	NA	NA	TRBV12-3/TRBV12-4	TRBJ2-2
CASAPSLGPYLYGYTF	TGTGCCAGCGCGCCCTCGTTAGGCCCCTACCTCTATGGCTACACCTTC	few	NA	TRBV19	TRBJ1-2
CASTPEVIGELFF	TGTGCCAGCACCCCGGAGGTCATCGGGGAGCTGTTTTTT	many	NA	TRBV7-6	TRBJ2-2
CASSNIPGQVNTGELFF	TGTGCCAGCAGCAACATACCGGGACAGGTGAACACCGGGGAGCTGTTTTTT	NA	TRBD1	TRBV7-3	TRBJ2-2
CASSYPNEQFF	TGTGCCAGCAGCTACCCCAATGAGCAGTTCTTC	many	NA	TRBV6-2/TRBV6-3	TRBJ2-1
CATSVFSTDHYGYTF	TGTGCCACCAGTGTATTTAGTACGGATCACTATGGCTACACCTTC	NA	NA	TRBV24-1	TRBJ1-2
CASSLWTAYEQYF	TGCGCCAGCAGCCTATGGACAGCCTACGAGCAGTACTTC	few	NA	TRBV5-1	TRBJ2-7
CASSFLRGGPDTQYF	TGTGCCAGCAGCTTCTTACGGGGGGGCCCAGATACGCAGTATTTT	few	TRBD2	TRBV6-6	TRBJ2-3
CASSLVWVADTQYF	TGCGCCAGCAGCTTGGTTTGGGTGGCAGATACGCAGTATTTT	NA	NA	TRBV5-1	TRBJ2-3
CASSWDRPTDTQYF	TGTGCCAGCAGTTGGGACAGGCCCACAGATACGCAGTATTTT	NA	TRBD1	TRBV5-6	TRBJ2-3
CASSARANTGELFF	TGTGCCAGCAGCGCCCGCGCGAACACCGGGGAGCTGTTTTTT	NA	NA	TRBV7-2	TRBJ2-2
CASSAEQGWNTEAFF	TGTGCCAGCAGCGCAGAACAGGGGTGGAACACTGAAGCTTTCTTT	NA	TRBD1	TRBV5-5	TRBJ1-1
CASSLEPAGQSYEQYF	TGCGCCAGCAGCTTGGAGCCCGCTGGGCAGTCCTACGAGCAGTACTTC	NA	NA	TRBV5-1	TRBJ2-7
CSARRQGSDTQYF	TGCAGTGCTAGGAGACAGGGGTCAGATACGCAGTATTTT	NA	TRBD1	TRBV20-1	TRBJ2-3
CATRTGRNGYTF	TGTGCCACAAGGACAGGTCGGAATGGCTACACCTTC	NA	TRBD1	TRBV15	TRBJ1-2
CASSSGTGPEKLFF	TGTGCCAGCAGTTCCGGGACAGGGCCTGAAAAACTGTTTTTT	few	TRBD1	TRBV7-9	TRBJ1-4
CASTPQQVLGTDTQYF	TGTGCCAGCACCCCCCAGCAGGTCCTAGGCACAGATACGCAGTATTTT	few	NA	TRBV12-3/TRBV12-4	TRBJ2-3
CSVPSDRAWNEQFF	TGCAGCGTCCCTTCGGACCGTGCTTGGAATGAGCAGTTCTTC	few	NA	TRBV29-1	TRBJ2-1
CASSSYGTSQETQYF	TGTGCCAGCAGCTCCTACGGGACAAGCCAAGAGACCCAGTACTTC	NA	NA	TRBV11-2	TRBJ2-5
CASSDRTVPYEQYF	TGCGCCAGCAGTGATAGGACAGTTCCCTACGAGCAGTACTTC	NA	NA	TRBV10-1	TRBJ2-7
CASSQRRGGRYGYTF	TGTGCCAGCAGCCAAAGGCGGGGGGGACGGTATGGCTACACCTTC	few	NA	TRBV4-2	TRBJ1-2
CASSMGGLEQFF	TGTGCCAGTAGTATGGGAGGTCTGGAGCAGTTCTTC	NA	NA	TRBV19	TRBJ2-1
CASSPTGWGYGYTF	TGTGCCAGCAGTCCGACAGGATGGGGCTATGGCTACACCTTC	few	NA	TRBV6-2/TRBV6-3	TRBJ1-2
CASTLIGTSYNEQFF	TGTGCCAGCACTTTAATTGGGACCTCCTACAATGAGCAGTTCTTC	NA	NA	TRBV27	TRBJ2-1
CASGFLLGDVEAFF	TGTGCTAGTGGTTTTCTCCTCGGGGACGTTGAAGCTTTCTTT	NA	NA	TRBV12-5	TRBJ1-1
CSAIPRTRQGPNTEAFF	TGCAGTGCTATACCGAGGACCCGACAGGGCCCTAACACTGAAGCTTTCTTT	few	TRBD1	TRBV20-1	TRBJ1-1
CASSLTISETQYF	TGTGCCAGCAGCCTCACGATATCAGAGACCCAGTACTTC	NA	NA	TRBV6-5	TRBJ2-5
CASSLAPDTSGNTIYF	TGTGCCAGCAGCTTAGCGCCGGACACATCTGGAAACACCATATATTTT	few	NA	TRBV7-9	TRBJ1-3
CAAGRELYNEQFF	TGTGCCGCTGGCCGGGAGCTCTACAATGAGCAGTTCTTC	few	NA	TRBV7-9	TRBJ2-1